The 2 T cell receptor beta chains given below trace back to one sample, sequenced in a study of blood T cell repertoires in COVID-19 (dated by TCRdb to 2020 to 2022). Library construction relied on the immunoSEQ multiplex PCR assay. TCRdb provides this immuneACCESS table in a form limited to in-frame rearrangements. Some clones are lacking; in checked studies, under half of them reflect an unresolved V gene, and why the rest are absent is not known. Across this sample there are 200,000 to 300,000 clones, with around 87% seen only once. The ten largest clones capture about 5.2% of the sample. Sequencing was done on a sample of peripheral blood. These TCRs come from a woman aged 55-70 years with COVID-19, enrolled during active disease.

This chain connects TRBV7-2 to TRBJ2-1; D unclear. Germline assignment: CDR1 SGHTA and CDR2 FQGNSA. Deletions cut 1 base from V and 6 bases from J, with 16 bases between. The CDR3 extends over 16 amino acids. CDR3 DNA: TGTGCCAGCAGCTTAGTGGGCCGGCCCCTGTTCAATGAGCAGTTCTTC. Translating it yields CASSLVGRPLFNEQFF.

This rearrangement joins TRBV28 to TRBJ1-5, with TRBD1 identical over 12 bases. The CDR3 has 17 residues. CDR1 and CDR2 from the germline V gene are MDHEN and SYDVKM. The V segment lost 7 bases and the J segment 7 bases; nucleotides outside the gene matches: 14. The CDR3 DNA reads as TGTGCCAGCACTGACTTCGGGGGGACAGGGGGCTTGCAGCCCCAGCATTTT. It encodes CASTDFGGTGGLQPQHF.